The present T cell receptor (beta chain) was sequenced within a study of blood T cell repertoires in COVID-19. In the study overall: Some COVID-19 samples were acute and others convalescent; all came from the United States, Italy and Spain. In each case, the material was cDNA or gDNA derived from T cells, B-cell-depleted T cells, or PBMCs.

As handled by the study authors: By means of reference gene primer amplification, nucleated cell counts were estimated. The method was immunoSEQ multiplex PCR; TCRdb's version includes in-frame clones alone and lacks a portion of them. Clone size and the V and J calls come from that table; the DNA yielded D and trimming. Among some 130,000 clones listed, around 81% were seen once. This CDR3 is built from 14 residues. Trimming shortened V by 0 bases and J by 5 bases, and 11 bases separated the two germline ends. Germline V gene data show CDR1 as SGHNT and CDR2 as YYREEE (reference sequence). This chain links TRBV5-4 with TRBJ2-5, with D possibly matching TRBD1 (6 bases). This receptor was taken from a human donor in a cohort sampled during active COVID-19. The sequencing sample was made of peripheral blood. The CDR3 DNA follows: TGTGCCAGCAGCTTGGTGGGGGCGCGGGAGACCCAGTACTTC. Translating it yields CASSLVGARETQYF. The whole variable domain, remainder taken from reference TRBV5-4 and TRBJ2-5, is ETGVTQSPTHLIKTRGQQVTLRCSSQSGHNTVSWYQQALGQGPQFIFQYYREEENGRGNFPPRFSGLQFPNYSSELNVNALELDDSALYLCASSLVGARETQYFGPGTRLLVL.